This TCR beta chain was sequenced for a study of blood T cell repertoires in COVID-19 (dated by TCRdb to 2018 to 2021). At the level of the whole study: Samples from collaborators originated in the United States, Italy and Spain and spanned both the acute and convalescent phases of COVID-19. The prospective study material was composed of cDNA or gDNA derived from T cells, B-cell-depleted T cells, or PBMCs. The dataset comprised deeply sampled blood TCRbeta repertoires from subjects exposed to, actively infected with, or recovered from COVID-19. A freely available public database, intended as a resource for researchers studying the immune response to SARS-CoV-2, is where the repertoires were released. The samples were drawn from two sources: the first 160 participants of the ongoing ImmuneRACE study, and fewer than 1,500 subjects contributed by 6 global collaborators. Sample metadata almost always included a de-identified subject ID, COVID-19 status, age in years and sex. Where HLA class I and class II types were available, the types were taken from metadata supplied by the sample provider, not from assay-based typing. The paper as a whole reports these results and caveats: Clinical and demographic metadata were provided uncurated, with the amount varying by source and participant.

Measured from the cysteine to the phenylalanine, the CDR3 is 18 residues long. Only the CDR3 region is kept as DNA, spanning 54 bases read in frame from base 1. V trim: 3 bases; J trim: 0 bases; unmatched bases: 6. The germline V gene sets CDR1 to SGHDT and CDR2 to YYEEEE. Whole blood was collected in K2EDTA tubes by collaborating institutions according to the institutions' own protocols. For TCRbeta analysis, collaborators shipped samples in one of three forms: frozen whole blood, isolated PBMCs, or DNA extracted from either of those sample types. Turning to this clone: Its antigen remains undetermined. Base qualities were left out, and no much larger clone turns up one base away.

TCRbeta CDR3 regions were amplified from genomic DNA using the immunoSEQ Assay, a bias-controlled multiplex PCR. Processing in the source paper ran as follows. Within the assay, amplification of reference gene primers was used to estimate how many nucleated cells each sample contained. To quantify the absolute abundance of each unique TCRbeta CDR3 rearrangement, sequence reads were collapsed and filtered. Productive Simpson clonality was computed per sample as the square root of Simpson's diversity index over productive rearrangements. This is the immuneACCESS table as TCRdb keeps it, with only in-frame sequences that have V and J called. A part of the clones is gone; compared with another copy, unresolved V genes explain less than half, and the rest is unexplained. V, J and clone size derive from that table, while D and trimming were established from the DNA sequence. The sample profile shows 250,000 to 350,000 clones; around 89% of them were found once. The ten top clones hold 0.7% to 0.9% of the sample.

Sequencing was carried out using peripheral blood. The V gene is TRBV5-6 and the J gene is TRBJ2-6; TRBD1 lines up with 10 middle nucleotides. The sequence derives from a man aged 25-45 years with acute or convalescent COVID-19. This receptor has the CDR3 CASSYPGQGSSGANVLTF. In nucleotides, the sequence is TGTGCCAGCAGCTATCCGGGACAGGGGAGCTCTGGGGCCAACGTCCTGACTTTC.